Listed below are T cell receptor beta chains from one sample, sequenced in a study of blood T cells in healthy people across ages. TCRdb reanalysed the 5' RACE reads using MiXCR and keeps one entry per CDR3 protein. The sample records just under 900,000 distinct CDR3 sequences, around 30% being singletons. Source material: blood. The receptors originated from an elderly woman in good health. Both conserved end residues are part of each CDR3. A D gene is named only where the DNA matches it firmly. Rows may omit the clone size; those that give it use once, few, many or a size class.

>TRBV10-3|TRBD1|many|TRBJ2-3
CATTRQGDTDTQYF
>TRBV3-1|TRBD1|many|TRBJ1-4
CASSQGPGQGATNEKLFF
>TRBV6-6|TRBD1|-|TRBJ1-2
CTSRPGTGPYGYTF
>TRBV25-1|-|many|TRBJ1-2
CASSEFNRINYGYTF
>TRBV20-1|-|few|TRBJ2-2
CSAAKRKNTGELFF
>TRBV28|TRBD1|-|TRBJ2-4
CASSHKAGTGSYEQYF
>TRBV5-1|-|many|TRBJ2-3
CASSAAGLMATDTQYF
>TRBV12-3/TRBV12-4|TRBD2|many|TRBJ2-5
CASRSSGGETQYF
>TRBV11-2|TRBD1|many|TRBJ2-4
CASSLSDRGHRVYIQYF
>TRBV5-1|-|many|TRBJ2-1
CASSLAGGTNTEQFF
>TRBV20-1|-|-|TRBJ1-5
CSAPDRRVGNNRPQHF
>TRBV29-1|-|many|TRBJ2-3
CSGTAGASTDTQYF
>TRBV7-9|-|-|TRBJ1-4
CASSLRINEKLFF
>TRBV5-6|-|-|TRBJ2-2
CASSLGSAPNTGELFF
>TRBV6-2/TRBV6-3|TRBD1|many|TRBJ2-1
CASSYGAGTANEQFF
>TRBV7-2|TRBD2|-|TRBJ2-3
CASSQRGSGGELDTQYF
>TRBV7-9|-|few|TRBJ1-1
CASSYRESSTEAFF
>TRBV7-9|-|-|TRBJ1-2
CASSLQPGRNGYTF
>TRBV5-1|-|-|-
CASSWNGGGGPYEQYF
>TRBV6-6|-|few|TRBJ1-6
CASRGHWDSPLHF
>TRBV9|TRBD2|few|TRBJ2-1
CASRRESSGGALGKQFF